A selection of T cell receptor beta chains follows, all from one sample in a study of cytomegalovirus exposure and HLA in healthy donors. The method was immunoSEQ multiplex PCR; TCRdb's version includes in-frame clones alone and lacks a portion of them. The sample lists some 130,000 clones; around four fifths were seen once. Sequences were obtained from PBMCs. The receptors stem from a man aged 25 to 45 in good health. CDR3s include the opening cysteine and the closing phenylalanine or tryptophan. Fields, in order: V gene, D gene, CDR3 protein. The D gene is left open where the match is weak.

TRBV30	TRBD2	CAWRRLAYNEQFF
TRBV28	.	CASSFAFPSSYNEQFF
TRBV11-3	.	CASSLATPGTEAFF
TRBV9	TRBD1	CASSSGQVAGANVLTF
TRBV7-9	.	CASSLELQASALPEAFF
TRBV7-9	.	CSSSSQTGLGPQHF
TRBV7-2	.	CASSIGLWASYEQYF
TRBV7-9	.	CASSSPPGHADTQYF
TRBV27	.	CASSLAGTYEQYF
TRBV4-1	TRBD2	CASSYGLAGYEQYF
TRBV7-9	.	CASSLRWPRTDTQYF
TRBV10-3	.	CAISEQTRGADTQYF
TRBV7-2	.	CASSPDLGHYGYTF
TRBV18	TRBD1	CASSRDGQTGVEQYF
TRBV14	TRBD2	CASSPLAGRTGELFF
TRBV10-3	.	CAISVDSSYNEQFF
TRBV5-1	TRBD1	CASTEPGGEETQYF
TRBV27	TRBD1	CASSQQGVNYGYTF
TRBV5-6	.	CASSPILDRRETQYF
TRBV7-9	.	CSSSPTGSGGNQPQHF
TRBV19	TRBD1	CASSPSSDRADNEQFF
TRBV6-1	.	CASSAGAAGNYEQYF
TRBV6-1	.	CASTLGNQFYEQYF
TRBV12-5	TRBD2	CASGAGTSGQDEQFF
TRBV5-8	TRBD1	CASSPGQGGDTQYF
TRBV7-9	TRBD2	CASSYALAASSYNEQFF
TRBV21-1	.	CASSKEADSDRCTGELFF
TRBV4-1	TRBD1	CASSQGNPGQGVLEQYF
TRBV28	.	CASRREEGSGNTIYF